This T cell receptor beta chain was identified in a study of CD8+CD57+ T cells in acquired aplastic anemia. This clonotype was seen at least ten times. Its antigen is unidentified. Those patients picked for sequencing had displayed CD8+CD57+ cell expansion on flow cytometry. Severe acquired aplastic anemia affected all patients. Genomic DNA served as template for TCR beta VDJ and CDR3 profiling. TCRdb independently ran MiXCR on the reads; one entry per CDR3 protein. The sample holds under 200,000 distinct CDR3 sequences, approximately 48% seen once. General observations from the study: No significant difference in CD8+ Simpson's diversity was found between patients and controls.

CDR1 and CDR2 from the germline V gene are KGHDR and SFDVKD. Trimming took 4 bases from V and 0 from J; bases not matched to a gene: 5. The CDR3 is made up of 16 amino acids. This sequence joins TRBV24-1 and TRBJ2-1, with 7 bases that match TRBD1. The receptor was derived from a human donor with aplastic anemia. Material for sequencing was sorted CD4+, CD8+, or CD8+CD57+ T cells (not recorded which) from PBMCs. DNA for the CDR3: TGTGCCACCAGTGACCGGGACAGAGGCTCCTACAATGAGCAGTTCTTC. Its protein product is CATSDRDRGSYNEQFF.